Presented here are 14 T cell receptor beta chains from one specimen sequenced in a study of identical twins. TCRdb reprocessed the 5' RACE reads via MiXCR and lists one record per CDR3 protein. The sample has hundreds of thousands of distinct CDR3 sequences; over 8% are singletons. Sequenced material: memory (CD45RO+) T cells sorted from blood. The receptors derive from a woman aged 18 to 35 in good health.

This chain links TRBV5-1 with TRBJ2-5; weak D call: TRBD2 (6 bases). The CDR3 runs to 13 residues. Germline V lookup: CDR1 SGHRS, CDR2 YFSETQ. V was trimmed by 2 bases and J by 4 bases, leaving 9 bases between them. CDR3 sequence: CASSFRGGETQYF. In nucleotides, the CDR3 is TGCGCCAGCAGCTTTCGGGGAGGAGAGACCCAGTACTTC.

The rearrangement uses TRBV24-1 and TRBJ2-7; 12 bases are a match to TRBD2. V lost 3 bases, J lost 5 bases, and 13 bases stayed unmatched. This CDR3 comprises 18 residues. CDR1 is KGHDR and CDR2 is SFDVKD in the germline V gene. The CDR3 is CATSDPLKLAGGENEQYF. CDR3 nucleotide sequence: TGTGCCACCAGTGATCCCCTTAAACTAGCGGGAGGAGAGAACGAGCAGTACTTC.

The table lists this clonotype with many counts. The chain recombines TRBV12-3 or TRBV12-4 with TRBJ2-1; D uncertain. Trimming left V 3 bases short and J 7 bases short, with 25 bases between. There are 18 residues in the CDR3. The CDR3 region is CASSFARAQRPVENEQFF. In DNA form, the CDR3 reads TGTGCCAGCAGTTTCGCCCGAGCGCAGAGGCCGGTGGAAAATGAGCAGTTCTTC.

CDR3 region: CASSFRAEETQYF. Written as DNA, the CDR3 is TGTGCCAGCAGCTTTCGCGCAGAAGAGACCCAGTACTTC. This rearrangement joins TRBV7-2 to TRBJ2-5; D not resolved. The germline V and J ends were trimmed by 3 bases and 3 bases, with 8 bases remaining between them. This CDR3 spans 13 amino acids. Germline V gene lookup returns CDR1 SGHTA and CDR2 FQGNSA.

This clonotype showed up many times. The chain has TRBV29-1 and TRBJ2-3; maybe TRBD2 (6 bases). The CDR3 loop spans 14 amino acids. V was clipped by 1 base and J by 0 bases, with 8 bases between them. CDR1 is SQVTM, CDR2 ANQGSEA, per germline. The CDR3, as DNA: TGCAGCGTTGAAGTGGCGGGAAGCACAGATACGCAGTATTTT. Encoded protein: CSVEVAGSTDTQYF.

This clonotype was seen more than once but under ten times. The rearrangement links TRBV2 to TRBJ2-1; 8 bases line up with TRBD2. Per germline, CDR1 SNHLY and CDR2 FYNNEI. The CDR3 length is 14 residues. V gave up 10 bases and J gave up 4 bases; unmatched junction bases: 9. In nucleotides, the CDR3 is TGTGCCACCCGGTTCGGGGGGGGGTACAATGAGCAGTTCTTC. Protein sequence: CATRFGGGYNEQFF.

In this sample, this clonotype turned up many times. The V call is TRBV3-1, the J call TRBJ2-2; unclear D gene. Germline values: CDR1 LGHDT, CDR2 YNNKEL (reference sequence). The CDR3 consists of 17 residues. The V end was cut by 0 bases, the J end by 0 bases, with 11 bases between. The CDR3 nucleotides read TGTGCCAGCAGCCAAGATCTCACGGAGTCGAACACCGGGGAGCTGTTTTTT. This translates into CASSQDLTESNTGELFF.

This clonotype was observed a few times. This chain joins TRBV11-2 and TRBJ1-1; D not resolved. V was pared by 1 base and J by 8 bases, with 8 bases between. CDR1 and CDR2 from the germline V gene are SGHAT and FQNNGV. The CDR3 is 12 amino acids. CDR3 amino acids: CASSLVGREAFF. CDR3 coding DNA: TGTGCCAGCAGCTTAGTAGGCCGGGAAGCTTTCTTT.

This clonotype was counted a few times. The rearrangement uses TRBV20-1 and TRBJ2-1; D unresolved. Germline V CDR1 and CDR2: DFQATT, SNEGSKA (reference sequence). V was shortened by 3 bases and J by 5 bases, with 8 bases between the two germline ends. The CDR3 sequence is 12 residues long. The CDR3 loop is CSASGWDNEQFF. CDR3 nucleotide sequence: TGCAGTGCTAGTGGTTGGGACAATGAGCAGTTCTTC.

The rearrangement uses TRBV25-1 and TRBJ2-2; D call uncertain. CDR3 length: 14 amino acids. Trimming shortened V by 1 base and J by 7 bases, and 10 bases separated the two germline ends. Germline-derived CDR1 and CDR2 are MGHDK and SYGVNS. This CDR3 is CASSEWQKDGELFF. CDR3 DNA: TGTGCCAGCAGTGAATGGCAGAAAGACGGGGAGCTGTTTTTT.

The chain links TRBV29-1 to TRBJ1-1, with D possibly being TRBD1 (6 bases). Per the germline V gene, CDR1 is SQVTM and CDR2 is ANQGSEA. Trimming took 8 bases from V and 5 from J, leaving 21 bases between them. The length of the CDR3 is 14 residues. CDR3 in DNA: TGCAGCTGCTCTAAACAGGGAGGCGATACTGAAGCTTTCTTT. It codes for CSCSKQGGDTEAFF.

By share of the sample, this clonotype is medium-sized. The chain has TRBV4-2 and TRBJ2-3, with 9 positions matching TRBD2. The CDR3 is made up of 19 amino acids. In germline, CDR1 is LGHNA, CDR2 YNFKEQ. With 4 bases clipped from V and 2 bases from J, the junction kept 16 bases outside the gene matches. CDR3 coding DNA: TGTGCCAGCAGCCTCCCCGGGGGGCTAGCGGGGCCGATCACAGATACGCAGTATTTT. This encodes CASSLPGGLAGPITDTQYF.

This clonotype was counted between two and nine times. The V and J genes are TRBV12-3 or TRBV12-4 and TRBJ1-4, with 7 bases that match TRBD1. The V and J ends lost 5 bases and 13 bases, in that order; junction bases with no gene match: 7. The CDR3 length is 12 residues. The CDR3: CASSDRDRGLFF. The DNA of the CDR3 is TGTGCCAGCAGTGACAGGGACCGCGGACTGTTTTTT.

This clonotype has a count of ten or more. The rearrangement joins TRBV9 to TRBJ2-1; 7 nucleotides match TRBD2. The CDR3 has 15 residues. The germline V gene has CDR1 SGDLS and CDR2 YYNGEE. V was pared by 0 bases and J by 5 bases, with 5 bases of the junction left unmatched. The CDR3 region has the DNA TGTGCCAGCAGCGTAGGTGGGGGGGTCGACAATGAGCAGTTCTTC. Protein: CASSVGGGVDNEQFF.